Detailed here is one T cell receptor (beta chain). What it binds is not known. In germline, CDR1 is LGHNA, CDR2 YSLEER. Deletions cut 1 base from V and 16 bases from J, with 17 bases between. CDR3 length: 14 residues. Some clones are missing from TCRdb's copy, which holds only in-frame ones; the method was immunoSEQ multiplex PCR. The sample includes roughly 5,200 clones, 55% to 80% of them seen just once. These data belong to a study of CD8 T cell repertoires and HIV-1 epitope variants. About the study: T cells were stimulated with Twenty-five Gag and Nef peptides separately. Regarding the study as a whole: Some ten antigen-specific TCR beta clonotypes were found; six seemed cross-reactive to variants. No clonotypes responded to the TAALDMSHF plasma variant; several recognized KF9, one HW9. Only beta chains were identified, marking proliferation to antigen, not function.

Sequencing was done on a sample of cultured CD8+ T cells derived from PBMCs. The sequence was obtained from a male donor with HIV. The rearrangement joins TRBV4-3 to TRBJ1-6; no firm D call. The CDR3 sequence is CASSQGDEGRPLHF. The CDR3 DNA reads TGCGCCAGCAGCCAAGGAGATGAAGGGCGGCCTCTCCACTTT.